One and the same sample provided the 19 T cell receptor beta chains below, sequenced in a study of T cell changes during pregnancy in multiple sclerosis (dated by TCRdb to between 2018 and 2021). Library preparation used the immunoSEQ multiplex PCR assay. TCRdb obtained this table from immuneACCESS and retained in-frame rearrangements with V and J assigned. These tables miss some clones; where compared with another copy, unresolved V genes account for less than half of the shortfall, and the remainder is unexplained. This sample lists over 45,000 clones; 75% to 95% were detected once. Around 9.2% of the sample is taken by the ten largest. Sequenced material: CD8+ T cells from peripheral blood mononuclear cells, taken after pregnancy. All receptors derive from a female donor with multiple sclerosis, enrolled in a pregnancy study.

V usage is TRBV6-1 and J usage is TRBJ1-1; a weak D match, TRBD1 (6 bases). The CDR3 is 15 amino acids. Germline CDR1 and CDR2: MNHNS and SASEGT. Trimming removed 1 base from V and 4 bases from J, with 13 bases in between. The CDR3 DNA reads TGTGCCAGCAGTGAAGTCCCCCAGGGGACCACTGAAGCTTTCTTT. Residues: CASSEVPQGTTEAFF.

In its sample, this clone ranks as medium-sized (0.01 to 0.1%). The gene calls are TRBV6-4 and TRBJ2-3; 8 bases are a match to TRBD2. Germline V lookup: CDR1 MRHNA, CDR2 SNTAGT. V was pared by 3 bases and J by 4 bases, with 6 bases of the junction left unmatched. The CDR3 has 15 amino acids. DNA for the CDR3: TGTGCCAGCAGTGAGTCGGGAGGGCAGGCAGATACGCAGTATTTT. Protein product: CASSESGGQADTQYF.

The gene calls are TRBV4-3 and TRBJ1-5, with 8 bases fitting TRBD1. Germline V lookup: CDR1 LGHNA, CDR2 YSLEER. After removal of 0 bases from V and 5 bases from J, the junction contained 12 bases not matched to a gene. This CDR3 has 18 amino acids. The CDR3 bases are TGCGCCAGCAGCCAAGATCCGGGGGTTGGACAGGGACATCAGCCCCAGCATTTT. Protein: CASSQDPGVGQGHQPQHF.

The chain employs TRBV2 and TRBJ1-5; D gene unclear. V was shortened by 3 bases and J by 3 bases, with 12 bases between the two germline ends. The germline gives CDR1 SNHLY, CDR2 FYNNEI. The CDR3 sequence is 15 residues long. CDR3 coding DNA: TGTGCCAGCAGTGACCCGGTGATCCCCAATCAGCCCCAGCATTTT. It codes for CASSDPVIPNQPQHF.

The CDR3, as DNA: TGTGCCAGCAGCGATCGACTAGGAAGCACAGATACGCAGTATTTT. It yields the protein CASSDRLGSTDTQYF. The genes are TRBV5-4 and TRBJ2-3; D is possibly TRBD2 (6 bases). Germline V gene sequence: CDR1 SGHNT, CDR2 YYREEE (reference sequence). This CDR3 comprises 15 residues. V lost 4 bases and J lost 0, with 12 bases in between. The full variable domain, rest sourced from reference TRBV5-4 and TRBJ2-3, is ETGVTQSPTHLIKTRGQQVTLRCSSQSGHNTVSWYQQALGQGPQFIFQYYREEENGRGNFPPRFSGLQFPNYSSELNVNALELDDSALYLCASSDRLGSTDTQYFGPGTRLTVL.

The V gene is TRBV29-1, the J gene TRBJ1-3; TRBD1 agrees at 7 bases. Germline V CDR1 and CDR2: SQVTM, ANQGSEA. With V trimmed by 6 bases and J by 7 bases, 12 bases remained unmatched. The CDR3 loop spans 14 amino acids. The CDR3 region has the DNA TGCAGCGTCCTAGACCCGACAGGGAGGAACACCATATATTTT. Translation gives CSVLDPTGRNTIYF. The full variable domain, with the rest looked up from reference TRBV29-1 and TRBJ1-3, is SAVISQKPSRDICQRGTSLTIQCQVDSQVTMMFWYRQQPGQSLTLIATANQGSEATYESGFVIDKFPISRPNLTFSTLTVSNMSPEDSSIYLCSVLDPTGRNTIYFGEGSWLTVV.

Written as DNA, the CDR3 is TGTGCCAGCAGCTTAACCGGGACTAGCGGGAGTATCGAGCAGTTCTTC. Translating gives CASSLTGTSGSIEQFF. The chain links TRBV7-7 to TRBJ2-1; TRBD2 matches at 14 bases. This CDR3 spans 16 amino acids. The ends lost 2 bases at V and 10 bases at J; junction bases unmatched: 7. The germline V gene has CDR1 SSHAT and CDR2 FNYEAQ (reference sequence).

Within the sample, this clone is medium-sized. The chain links TRBV27 to TRBJ2-7, with D perhaps matching TRBD1 (5 bases). The CDR3 length is 16 residues. Between the trimmed V and J ends, which lost 3 bases and 3 bases, there was a span of 18 bases. Germline V gene lookup returns CDR1 MNHEY and CDR2 SMNVEV (reference sequence). CDR3 protein: CASSFSNQGEVYEQYF. For the CDR3, the DNA is TGTGCCAGCAGTTTCTCCAATCAGGGTGAGGTCTACGAGCAGTACTTC.

This rearrangement joins TRBV30 to TRBJ2-7; 11 bases match TRBD1. CDR1 GTSNPN and CDR2 SVGIG come from the germline V gene (reference sequence). The CDR3 has 13 residues. Unmatched junction bases numbered 2, after V lost 3 bases and J lost 4 bases. The CDR3 reads CAWRGQGEYEQYF. The CDR3 DNA is TGTGCCTGGAGGGGACAGGGGGAATACGAGCAGTACTTC.

In this sample, this clone turned up once. CDR3 in amino acids: CASSGTEGYGYTF. The CDR3 region has the DNA TGTGCCAGCAGTGGGACAGAGGGGTATGGCTACACCTTC. The rearrangement uses TRBV2 and TRBJ1-2; the D gene is possibly TRBD1 (6 bases). With 4 bases removed from V and 5 bases from J, the gap between germline ends came to 11 bases. The CDR3 has 13 residues. The germline CDR1 and CDR2 sequences are SNHLY and FYNNEI.

This chain uses TRBV12-5 with TRBJ2-1; 12 bases map to TRBD2. The CDR3 spans 15 residues. Germline CDR1 and CDR2: LGHNT and FRNRAP. J gave up 4 bases and V 6 bases, and 4 bases lay outside the gene matches. CDR3 nucleotide sequence: TGTGCTAGTGGCCCCGGGACTAGCGGGTACAATGAGCAGTTCTTC. Its translation: CASGPGTSGYNEQFF. The full variable domain, its missing parts supplied by reference TRBV12-5 and TRBJ2-1, is DARVTQTPRHKVTEMGQEVTMRCQPILGHNTVFWYRQTMMQGLELLAYFRNRAPLDDSGMPKDRFSAEMPDATLATLKIQPSEPRDSAVYFCASGPGTSGYNEQFFGPGTRLTVL.

This sequence joins TRBV7-3 and TRBJ2-5; a weak D match, TRBD2 (5 bases). Trimming pared 5 bases from V and 0 bases from J, leaving 10 bases between. CDR1 is SGHTA and CDR2 is FQGTGA in the germline V gene. This CDR3 is 14 amino acids long. Here the CDR3 DNA reads TGTGCCAGCAGCCCGACGGGGAACCAAGAGACCCAGTACTTC. It is translated as CASSPTGNQETQYF.

The chain employs TRBV2 and TRBJ1-1; D is perhaps TRBD1 (6 bases). Looked up from germline, CDR1 is SNHLY and CDR2 is FYNNEI. Between the trimmed V and J ends, which lost 0 bases and 5 bases, there was a span of 13 bases. This CDR3 contains 15 residues. Here the CDR3 DNA reads TGTGCCAGCAGTGAAGCGCTTGGGGGGGCGACTGAAGCTTTCTTT. This translates into CASSEALGGATEAFF. The full variable domain, completed using reference TRBV2 and TRBJ1-1, is EPEVTQTPSHQVTQMGQEVILRCVPISNHLYFYWYRQILGQKVEFLVSFYNNEISEKSEIFDDQFSVERPDGSNFTLKIRSTKLEDSAMYFCASSEALGGATEAFFGQGTRLTVV.

V and J are TRBV9 and TRBJ2-1, with 9 bases matching TRBD2. Trimming removed 0 bases from V and 7 bases from J; junction bases left unmatched: 2. Germline lookup yields CDR1 SGDLS and CDR2 YYNGEE. The CDR3 is made up of 14 amino acids. The chain's CDR3 is CASSVASGANEQFF. In DNA, the CDR3 is TGTGCCAGCAGCGTAGCTAGCGGGGCAAATGAGCAGTTCTTC.

This clone was observed once. This chain connects TRBV7-9 to TRBJ2-1; 7 nucleotides match TRBD2. This CDR3 contains 15 residues. With 1 base clipped from V and 9 bases from J, the junction kept 9 bases outside the gene matches. Germline CDR1 SEHNR, CDR2 FQNEAQ (reference sequence). The CDR3 is CASSLDGGSYSEQFF. CDR3 sequence (DNA): TGTGCCAGCAGCTTAGATGGCGGGAGTTACTCTGAGCAGTTCTTC.

The chain combines TRBV6-1 with TRBJ2-7; D possibly corresponds to TRBD2 (5 bases). Germline CDR1 reads MNHNS; CDR2 reads SASEGT. The CDR3 consists of 14 residues. The ends were cut back, 1 base at V and 0 bases at J, with 7 bases in the middle. CDR3 in amino acids: CASSEVGSSYEQYF. CDR3 DNA sequence: TGTGCCAGCAGTGAAGTGGGGAGCTCCTACGAGCAGTACTTC.

The chain links TRBV11-1 to TRBJ2-5, with D possibly TRBD2 on 7 matching bases. The germline V gene has CDR1 SGHAT and CDR2 FQDESV (reference sequence). The CDR3 contains 15 residues. V was shortened by 1 base and J by 4 bases, with 13 bases between the two germline ends. The CDR3 DNA sequence: TGTGCCAGCAGCTTAGACGGGGGGCGCTTAGAGACCCAGTACTTC. Its protein product is CASSLDGGRLETQYF.

The chain carries TRBV7-9 and TRBJ2-5, with 7 bases fitting TRBD1. V trimming: 5 bases; J trimming: 7 bases; junction bases outside the gene matches: 10. The CDR3 extends over 14 amino acids. Germline CDR1 SEHNR, CDR2 FQNEAQ (reference sequence). DNA for the CDR3: TGTGCCAGCAGCCCCGACAGGGCAAAAGGGACCCAGTACTTC. As protein: CASSPDRAKGTQYF. The whole variable domain, filled in from reference TRBV7-9 and TRBJ2-5, reads DTGVSQNPRHKITKRGQNVTFRCDPISEHNRLYWYRQTLGQGPEFLTYFQNEAQLEKSRLLSDRFSAERPKGSFSTLEIQRTEQGDSAMYLCASSPDRAKGTQYFGPGTRLLVL.

The chain has TRBV18 and TRBJ2-2; the match to TRBD1 covers 10 bases. CDR3 size: 16 residues. J lost 3 bases, V lost 3 bases, and 4 bases had no gene match. The germline V gene encodes CDR1 KGHSH and CDR2 LQKENI. CDR3 residues: CASSPGTGVDTGELFF. DNA of the CDR3: TGTGCCAGCTCACCGGGGACAGGGGTTGACACCGGGGAGCTGTTTTTT.